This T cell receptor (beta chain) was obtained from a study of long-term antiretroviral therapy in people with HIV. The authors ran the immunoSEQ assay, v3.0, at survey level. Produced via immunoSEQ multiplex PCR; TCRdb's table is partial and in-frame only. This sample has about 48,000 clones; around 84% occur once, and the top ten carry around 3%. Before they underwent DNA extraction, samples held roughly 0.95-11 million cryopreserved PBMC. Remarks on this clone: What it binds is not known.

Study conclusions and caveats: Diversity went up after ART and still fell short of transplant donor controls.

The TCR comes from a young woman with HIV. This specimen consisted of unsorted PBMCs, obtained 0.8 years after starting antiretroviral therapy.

The CDR3 DNA reads TGTGCCAGTAGTCCCATCCGGGGGAGAGGGACCGGGGAGCTGTTTTTT. It is translated as CASSPIRGRGTGELFF. The genes are TRBV19 and TRBJ2-2, with a weak D call TRBD2 (6 bases). The germline CDR1 and CDR2 sequences are LNHDA and SQIVND (reference sequence). The CDR3 is 16 residues long. V lost 5 bases and J 5 bases, leaving 18 bases between the germline ends.